This paragraph covers one T cell receptor (beta chain) sequence. The data belong to a study of blood T cell repertoires in COVID-19. Overall study: PBMCs, B-cell-depleted T cells, or T cells provided the cDNA or gDNA that made up the material.

Clones were sequenced by immunoSEQ multiplex PCR, and TCRdb holds only the in-frame ones, with some missing. The sample yields 150,000 to 200,000 clones, approximately 84% seen once. Material: PBMCs or T cells enriched from blood (not recorded which). This receptor was identified in a woman aged 45-60 years who had recovered from COVID-19.

CDR3 region: CASSLLPGANYGYTF. CDR3 in DNA: TGTGCCAGCAGTCTCCTTCCGGGAGCTAACTATGGCTACACCTTC. This chain connects TRBV2 to TRBJ1-2; D is undetermined. This CDR3 has 15 amino acids. Trimming cost V 5 bases and J 0 bases, with 13 bases left between them. The germline gives CDR1 SNHLY, CDR2 FYNNEI.